This TCR beta chain originates from a study of beta chain features in type 1 diabetes. TCRB transcripts that were expressed got sequenced, as all of the isolated RNA had been reverse transcribed. Clones were sequenced by immunoSEQ multiplex PCR, and TCRdb holds only the in-frame ones, with some missing. Of about 150,000 clones in the sample, about a tenth were seen once. After removal of 3 bases from V and 9 bases from J, the junction contained 10 bases not matched to a gene. The length of the CDR3 is 15 residues. Germline V gene sequence: CDR1 MNHNY, CDR2 SVGAGI (reference sequence). This clone showed up just a few times.

The receptor's source is a man aged 18 to 29 in good health. The chain uses TRBV6-6 and TRBJ2-1, with 8 bases lining up with TRBD2. Sequenced material: central memory CD4+ T cells from blood. The CDR3: CASSYATSDHFEQFF. CDR3 sequence (DNA): TGTGCCAGCAGTTATGCGACTAGCGATCATTTTGAGCAGTTCTTC.